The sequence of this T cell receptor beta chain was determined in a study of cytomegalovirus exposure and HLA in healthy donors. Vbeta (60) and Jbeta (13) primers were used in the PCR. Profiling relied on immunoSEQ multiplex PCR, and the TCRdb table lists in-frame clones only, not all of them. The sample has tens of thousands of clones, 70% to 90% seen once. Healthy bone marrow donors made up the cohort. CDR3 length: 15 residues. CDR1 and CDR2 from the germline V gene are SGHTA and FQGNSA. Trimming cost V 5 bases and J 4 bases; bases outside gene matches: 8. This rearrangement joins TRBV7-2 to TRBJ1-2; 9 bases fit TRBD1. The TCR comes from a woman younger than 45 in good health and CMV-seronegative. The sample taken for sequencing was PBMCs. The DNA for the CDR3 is TGTGCCAGCAGCCCGCCGGGACAGGGATCCTATGGCTACACCTTC. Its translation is CASSPPGQGSYGYTF.